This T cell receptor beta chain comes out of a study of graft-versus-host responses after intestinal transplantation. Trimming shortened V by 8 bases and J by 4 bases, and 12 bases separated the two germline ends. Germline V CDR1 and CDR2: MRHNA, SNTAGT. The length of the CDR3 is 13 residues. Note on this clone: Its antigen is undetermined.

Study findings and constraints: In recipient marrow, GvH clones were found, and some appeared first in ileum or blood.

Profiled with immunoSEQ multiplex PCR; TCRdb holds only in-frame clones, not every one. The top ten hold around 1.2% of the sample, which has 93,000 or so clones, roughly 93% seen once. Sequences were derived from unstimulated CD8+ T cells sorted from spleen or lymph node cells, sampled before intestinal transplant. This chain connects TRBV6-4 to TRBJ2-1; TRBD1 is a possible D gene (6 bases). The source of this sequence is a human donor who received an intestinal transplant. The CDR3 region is CASLDRPYNEQFF. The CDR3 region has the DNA TGTGCCAGCCTCGACAGGCCTTACAATGAGCAGTTCTTC.